What follows describes a single TCR beta chain. The data were taken from a study of control samples from healthy donors and cancer patients. Germline values: CDR1 SEHNR, CDR2 FQNEAQ (reference sequence). This CDR3 spans 16 amino acids. V lost 3 bases, J lost 8 bases, and 6 bases stayed unmatched. Repertoires were generated with immunoSEQ multiplex PCR, while TCRdb's copy carries only in-frame clones and drops some. The table includes 120,000 to 150,000 clones, less than 95% detected once. Sequencing was carried out using blood. The receptor was isolated from a man in his late teens or twenties in good health. The gene calls are TRBV7-9 and TRBJ1-6, with 11 bases lining up with TRBD1. The CDR3 DNA reads TGTGCCAGCAGCTTGGGACAGGGGGGGACCTATTCACCCCTCCACTTT. Translation: CASSLGQGGTYSPLHF.